These 23 T cell receptor beta chains originate from one sample sequenced in a study of cytomegalovirus exposure and HLA in healthy donors. 60 Vbeta and 13 Jbeta primers were used in PCR. The table came from immunoSEQ multiplex PCR; TCRdb's copy has only in-frame clones and leaves some out. The table lists 100,000 or so clones, around 85% of them singletons. Source material: PBMCs. The receptors were gathered from a man younger than 40 in good health and CMV-seronegative.

J is TRBJ2-7 and V is TRBV28; TRBD1 is a possible D gene (6 bases). V was trimmed by 5 bases and J by 5 bases, leaving 19 bases between them. Germline V CDR1 and CDR2: MDHEN, SYDVKM. The length of the CDR3 is 15 residues. CDR3 DNA: TGTGCCAGCAGTCCTTCCACAGGGTTCTATGACGAGCAGTACTTC. This codes for CASSPSTGFYDEQYF.

The chain combines TRBV11-3 with TRBJ2-5; perhaps TRBD1 as D (6 bases). The germline V gene encodes CDR1 SGHNT and CDR2 YENEEA. This CDR3 comprises 15 residues. Trimming stripped 1 base from V and 1 base from J, with 10 bases between. This chain's CDR3 is CASSLGRQVQETQYF. DNA of the CDR3: TGTGCCAGCAGCTTAGGCAGACAGGTCCAAGAGACCCAGTACTTC.

This chain connects TRBV2 to TRBJ2-3, with TRBD2 as a possible D gene (5 bases). Trimming left V 0 bases short and J 1 base short, with 8 bases between. CDR1 SNHLY and CDR2 FYNNEI come from the germline V gene. This CDR3 has 15 amino acids. Written as DNA, the CDR3 is TGTGCCAGCAGTGAAGCGCTAGCAGGCACAGATACGCAGTATTTT. It codes for CASSEALAGTDTQYF.

The chain couples TRBV2 to TRBJ2-7, with 8 bases lining up with TRBD1. The CDR3 has 14 residues. The V gene's germline CDR1 is SNHLY and CDR2 FYNNEI. Losses at the gene ends were 5 bases for V and 1 base for J; bases not matched to a gene: 4. CDR3 DNA sequence: TGTGCCAGCAGTAATGGACAGGGATCCTACGAGCAGTACTTC. Translation gives CASSNGQGSYEQYF.

This clone was seen only a few times. The chain is built from TRBV29-1 and TRBJ2-1, with D possibly matching TRBD1 (6 bases). Germline V gives CDR1 SQVTM, CDR2 ANQGSEA. The CDR3 consists of 16 residues. Deletions cut 5 bases from V and 6 bases from J, with 23 bases between. CDR3 DNA: TGCAGCGTTCTCCCACTTGATGAGGGGGAGTCCAATGAGCAGTTCTTC. Protein product: CSVLPLDEGESNEQFF.

V gene TRBV4-2 combines with J gene TRBJ2-7, with D perhaps matching TRBD1 (5 bases). The CDR3 has 16 residues. V was trimmed by 0 bases and J by 0 bases, leaving 12 bases between them. Germline V lookup: CDR1 LGHNA, CDR2 YNFKEQ. The CDR3 region has the DNA TGTGCCAGCAGCCAAGATGAGACAGCGCTCTCCTACGAGCAGTACTTC. As protein: CASSQDETALSYEQYF.

This clone showed up just a few times. V and J are TRBV5-4 and TRBJ2-1, with 9 bases aligning to TRBD1. This CDR3 is 16 amino acids long. The germline V gene encodes CDR1 SGHNT and CDR2 YYREEE (reference sequence). The trim removed 2 bases at V and 6 bases at J, leaving 9 bases unmatched. The CDR3 spells CASSFGGQGLGNEQFF. CDR3 nucleotides: TGTGCCAGCAGCTTTGGGGGACAGGGTTTAGGCAATGAGCAGTTCTTC.

The rearrangement joins TRBV6-6 to TRBJ1-5; D gene ambiguous. The CDR3 contains 14 residues. CDR1 and CDR2 (germline): MNHNY, SVGAGI (reference sequence). V lost 2 bases to trimming and J lost 3 bases, with 8 bases between them. In DNA form, the CDR3 reads TGTGCCAGCAGTTACGAGGGAAACAATCAGCCCCAGCATTTT. Amino acid sequence: CASSYEGNNQPQHF.

The gene calls are TRBV30 and TRBJ2-3, with 8 bases identical to TRBD2. Per the germline V gene, CDR1 is GTSNPN and CDR2 is SVGIG (reference sequence). After removal of 2 bases from V and 5 bases from J, the junction contained 9 bases not matched to a gene. The CDR3 is 15 amino acids. CDR3 protein: CAWSLSGSIVDTQYF. CDR3 coding DNA: TGTGCCTGGAGTCTAAGCGGGAGTATAGTAGATACGCAGTATTTT.

The chain carries TRBV4-1 and TRBJ2-7; D gene unclear. The germline V and J ends were trimmed by 0 bases and 3 bases, with 12 bases remaining between them. Looked up from germline, CDR1 is MGHRA and CDR2 is YSYEKL. CDR3 length: 15 residues. CDR3 nucleotides: TGCGCCAGCAGCCAAGATCAGGCGCTTGGCTACGAGCAGTACTTC. Encoded protein: CASSQDQALGYEQYF.

J is TRBJ1-1 and V is TRBV6-1; 7 bases map to TRBD1. Germline V CDR1 and CDR2: MNHNS, SASEGT. V trimming: 4 bases; J trimming: 0 bases; junction bases outside the gene matches: 5. The CDR3 spans 15 residues. The CDR3 here is CASSAIGTVNTEAFF. The CDR3 region has the DNA TGTGCCAGCAGTGCTATTGGGACAGTGAACACTGAAGCTTTCTTT.

CDR3 in DNA: TGTGCCAGCAGACCGGGACTAGCCGGGGAGCTGTTTTTT. This encodes CASRPGLAGELFF. This rearrangement joins TRBV7-3 to TRBJ2-2; 8 bases line up with TRBD2. Per the germline V gene, CDR1 is SGHTA and CDR2 is FQGTGA. J was trimmed by 6 bases and V by 6 bases; bases with no gene match: 3. This CDR3 has 13 amino acids.

The chain employs TRBV28 and TRBJ2-7; TRBD1 might be the D (6 bases). The germline CDR1 and CDR2 sequences are MDHEN and SYDVKM. Between the trimmed V and J ends, which lost 7 bases and 5 bases, there was a span of 15 bases. There are 13 residues in the CDR3. The CDR3 sequence is CASMRQGRNEQYF. The CDR3 bases are TGTGCCAGCATGAGGCAGGGGAGAAACGAGCAGTACTTC.

The chain joins TRBV5-4 to TRBJ2-3, with 10 bases lining up with TRBD2. Germline CDR1 reads SGHNT; CDR2 reads YYREEE (reference sequence). J gave up 4 bases and V 7 bases, and 18 bases lay outside the gene matches. The CDR3 contains 18 residues. The CDR3 coding sequence is TGTGCCAGCTCGGCCGGGGCTAGCGGGAGATGGGTCCCAGATACGCAGTATTTT. As protein: CASSAGASGRWVPDTQYF.

This clone was counted a single time. The chain links TRBV27 to TRBJ1-5, with D tentatively TRBD1 (6 bases). The V end lost 3 bases, the J end lost 4 bases, and 7 bases lay between the germline ends. Germline V gene data show CDR1 as MNHEY and CDR2 as SMNVEV (reference sequence). The CDR3 spans 13 residues. CDR3 nucleotide sequence: TGTGCCAGCAGTTTCGGGACAAATCAGCCCCAGCATTTT. It codes for CASSFGTNQPQHF.

The chain joins TRBV6-5 to TRBJ1-5; D gene uncertain. The germline gives CDR1 MNHEY, CDR2 SVGAGI. The CDR3 extends over 14 amino acids. Trimming took off 5 bases at V and 0 bases at J, with 8 bases between the two ends. CDR3 protein: CASSTSFSNQPQHF. CDR3 nucleotide sequence: TGTGCCAGCAGTACATCCTTTAGCAATCAGCCCCAGCATTTT.

The chain has TRBV5-1 and TRBJ1-1, with 7 bases that match TRBD1. V lost 0 bases to trimming and J lost 12 bases; unmatched junction nucleotides: 2. CDR3 length equals 11 residues. The germline V gene has CDR1 SGHRS and CDR2 YFSETQ. CDR3 sequence: CASSLGDSTFF. In nucleotides, the CDR3 is TGCGCCAGCAGCTTGGGGGACAGCACTTTCTTT.

This clone turned up a few times. The CDR3 region has the DNA TGCGCCAGCAGCCAAGCGGGAGGAGGAACTGAAGCTTTCTTT. The encoded protein is CASSQAGGGTEAFF. The chain employs TRBV4-1 and TRBJ1-1; D is unresolved. Looked up from germline, CDR1 is MGHRA and CDR2 is YSYEKL. V gave up 1 base and J gave up 5 bases, with 11 bases separating them. This CDR3 is built from 14 residues.

V usage is TRBV29-1 and J usage is TRBJ2-1, with 8 bases lining up with TRBD2. This CDR3 region has 17 residues. V shed 4 bases, J shed 1 base, and the junction held 12 bases outside the gene matches. In germline, CDR1 is SQVTM, CDR2 ANQGSEA. CDR3 region: CSVGRWSGSHSYNEQFF. The CDR3 DNA is TGCAGCGTTGGACGTTGGAGCGGGAGCCATTCCTACAATGAGCAGTTCTTC.

The V and J genes are TRBV6-6 and TRBJ2-6, with TRBD1 identical over 7 bases. J gave up 4 bases and V 6 bases, and 9 bases lay outside the gene matches. There are 16 residues in the CDR3. The V gene's germline CDR1 is MNHNY and CDR2 SVGAGI (reference sequence). CDR3 region: CASRGTTGVGANVLTF. The CDR3 DNA follows: TGTGCCAGCAGGGGTACTACAGGGGTAGGGGCCAACGTCCTGACTTTC.

The J gene is TRBJ1-1, the V gene TRBV5-4; D may be TRBD1 (5 bases). Germline V lookup: CDR1 SGHNT, CDR2 YYREEE (reference sequence). This CDR3 has 15 amino acids. The V and J ends lost 5 bases and 4 bases respectively, with 18 bases between them. CDR3 residues: CASRTLQEPLTEAFF. The CDR3 DNA sequence: TGTGCCAGCAGGACACTACAGGAACCCCTCACTGAAGCTTTCTTT. The complete variable domain, with remaining parts taken from reference TRBV5-4 and TRBJ1-1, reads ETGVTQSPTHLIKTRGQQVTLRCSSQSGHNTVSWYQQALGQGPQFIFQYYREEENGRGNFPPRFSGLQFPNYSSELNVNALELDDSALYLCASRTLQEPLTEAFFGQGTRLTVV.

The chain links TRBV10-3 to TRBJ1-5; weak D call: TRBD1 (6 bases). From germline, CDR1 is ENHRY and CDR2 SYGVKD. The CDR3 runs 14 residues. The V gene lost 5 bases and the J gene lost 3 bases, with 11 bases spanning the gap. The CDR3 sequence is CAISLDRDNQPQHF. The CDR3 nucleotides are TGTGCCATCAGTTTGGACAGAGACAATCAGCCCCAGCATTTT.

J is TRBJ2-1 and V is TRBV11-1; 11 bases are shared with TRBD2. V dropped 0 bases and J dropped 1; count of bases not matched to a gene: 2. CDR3 length: 17 residues. CDR1 SGHAT and CDR2 FQDESV come from the germline V gene (reference sequence). CDR3 residues: CASSLATSGVSYNEQFF. Written as DNA, the CDR3 is TGTGCCAGCAGCTTAGCGACTAGCGGGGTGTCCTACAATGAGCAGTTCTTC.